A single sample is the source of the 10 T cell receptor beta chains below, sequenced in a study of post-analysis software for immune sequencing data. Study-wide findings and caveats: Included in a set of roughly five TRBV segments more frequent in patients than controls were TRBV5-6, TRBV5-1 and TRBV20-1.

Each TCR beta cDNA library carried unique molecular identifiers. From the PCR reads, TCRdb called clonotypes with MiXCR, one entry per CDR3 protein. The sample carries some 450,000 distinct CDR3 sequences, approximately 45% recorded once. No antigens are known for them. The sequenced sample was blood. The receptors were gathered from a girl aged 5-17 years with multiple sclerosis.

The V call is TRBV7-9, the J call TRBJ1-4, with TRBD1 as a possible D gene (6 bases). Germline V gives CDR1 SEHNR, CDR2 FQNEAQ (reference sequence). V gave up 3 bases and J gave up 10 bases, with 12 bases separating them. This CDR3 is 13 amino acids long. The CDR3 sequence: CASSLEQGGKLFF. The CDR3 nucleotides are TGTGCCAGCAGCTTGGAACAGGGTGGAAAACTGTTTTTT.

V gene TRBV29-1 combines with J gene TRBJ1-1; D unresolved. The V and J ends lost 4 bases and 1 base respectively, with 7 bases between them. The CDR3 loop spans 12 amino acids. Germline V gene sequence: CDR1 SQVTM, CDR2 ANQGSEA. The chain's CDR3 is CSVGEPNTEAFF. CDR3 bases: TGCAGCGTTGGAGAACCGAACACTGAAGCTTTCTTT.

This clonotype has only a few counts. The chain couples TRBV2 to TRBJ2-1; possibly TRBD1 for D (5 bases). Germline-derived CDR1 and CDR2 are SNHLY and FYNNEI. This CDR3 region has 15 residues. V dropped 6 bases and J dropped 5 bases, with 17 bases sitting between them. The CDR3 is CASSIGADGDNEQFF. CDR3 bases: TGTGCCAGCAGCATAGGGGCCGACGGCGACAATGAGCAGTTCTTC.

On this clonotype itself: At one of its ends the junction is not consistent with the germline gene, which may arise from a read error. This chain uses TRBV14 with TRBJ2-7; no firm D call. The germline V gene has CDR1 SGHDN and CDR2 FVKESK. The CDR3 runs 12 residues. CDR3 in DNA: TGTGCCTGCAGCCAAGCCGCCTACGAGCAGTACTTC. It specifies CACSQAAYEQYF.

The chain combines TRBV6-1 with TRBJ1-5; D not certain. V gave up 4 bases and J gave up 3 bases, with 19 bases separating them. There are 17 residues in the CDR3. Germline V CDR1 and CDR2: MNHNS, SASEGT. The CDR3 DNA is TGTGCCAGCAGTGGCCTGGGCGGGAAGGCCCTCAATCAGCCCCAGCATTTT. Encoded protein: CASSGLGGKALNQPQHF.

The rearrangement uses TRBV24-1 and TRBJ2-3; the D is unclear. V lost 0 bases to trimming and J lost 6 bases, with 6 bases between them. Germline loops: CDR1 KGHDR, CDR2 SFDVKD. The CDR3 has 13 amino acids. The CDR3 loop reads CATSDLGFDTQYF. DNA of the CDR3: TGTGCCACCAGTGATTTGGGCTTTGATACGCAGTATTTT.

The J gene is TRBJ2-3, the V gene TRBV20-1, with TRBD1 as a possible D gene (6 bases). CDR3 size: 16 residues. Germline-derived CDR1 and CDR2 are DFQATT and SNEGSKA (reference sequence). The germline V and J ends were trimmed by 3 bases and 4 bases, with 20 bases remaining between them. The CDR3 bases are TGCAGTGCTAGCCGGGACATCGAACCAACAGCAGATACGCAGTATTTT. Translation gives CSASRDIEPTADTQYF.

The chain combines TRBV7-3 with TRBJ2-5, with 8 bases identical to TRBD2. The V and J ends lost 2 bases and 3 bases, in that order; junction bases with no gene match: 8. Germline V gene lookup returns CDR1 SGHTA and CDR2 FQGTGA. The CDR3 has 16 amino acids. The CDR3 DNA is TGTGCCAGCAGCTTATCCGGGGGGGGGATTAAAGAGACCCAGTACTTC. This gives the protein CASSLSGGGIKETQYF.

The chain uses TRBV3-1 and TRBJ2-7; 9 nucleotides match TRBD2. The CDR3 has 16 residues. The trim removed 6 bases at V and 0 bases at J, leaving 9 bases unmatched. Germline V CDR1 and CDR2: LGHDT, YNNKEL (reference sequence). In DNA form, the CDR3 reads TGTGCCAGCAGTCTCGGACTAGCGTCGAGCTCCTACGAGCAGTACTTC. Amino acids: CASSLGLASSSYEQYF.

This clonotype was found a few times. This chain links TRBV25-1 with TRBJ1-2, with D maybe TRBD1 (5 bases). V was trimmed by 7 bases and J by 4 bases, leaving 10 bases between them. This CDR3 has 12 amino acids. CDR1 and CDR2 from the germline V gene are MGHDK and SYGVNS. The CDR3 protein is CASIGRVYGYTF. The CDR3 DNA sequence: TGTGCCAGCATAGGCAGGGTCTATGGCTACACCTTC.